This T cell receptor beta chain was documented in a study of metastatic and nonmetastatic thyroid tumors (dated by TCRdb to 2020 to 2021). In the study overall: The researchers compared repertoires between peripheral blood samples and tumor or nodule tissue samples from patients with malignant or benign thyroid disease.

Points on this clone: What antigen it recognizes has not been identified. At one end the junction does not follow the germline gene, possibly because of a read error.

What the research found in general, with its limitations: TCR beta diversity was reported as significantly higher in malignant tumors than in benign nodules, in both blood and tumor samples.

No treatment had been received by any patient before thyroid surgery. The study retrospectively analysed patient clinical samples collected from about 2012 to 2018 using T-cell receptor beta sequencing. The CDR3, from cysteine to phenylalanine, totals 15 residues. The kept DNA is CDR3 alone, 45 bases in frame from the first base. CDR1 and CDR2, looked up from the germline V gene, are SGHTA and FQGNSA. Library preparation used PCR. The sequencer was an Illumina HiSeq 4000. High-throughput sequencing was used to profile the TCR beta-chain CDR3 region of every patient. The authors' analysis ran thus. Drawing on CDR3 differences between clinicopathological groups, the researchers built a classifier meant to tell apart patients with distant-metastatic papillary thyroid cancer. The Shannon index was used to measure repertoire diversity, and the Morisita-Horn index was used to measure how similar tumor and blood repertoires were. TCRdb's own reprocessing of the public reads used fastp at Q25 and MiXCR and kept productive beta chains. It is TCRdb's table, rather than the study itself, that gives the V and J calls and clone size. The sample contains about 33,000 clones, roughly a sixth of them found a single time. Over 10% of the sample is held by the ten biggest clonotypes.

The sequencing input was blood. This receptor was identified in a male donor with papillary thyroid cancer or a benign thyroid nodule (not recorded which). Some clones in this sample may be carry-over from other donors' samples. The rearrangement joined TRBV7-2 to TRBJ2-5; confidence is insufficient to name the D gene. This receptor has the CDR3 CSSSSQRCYQETQYF. In nucleotide form, the sequence is TGTTCCAGCAGCTCCCAACGGTGCTACCAAGAGACCCAGTACTTC. The variable domain in full, with residues beyond the CDR3 obtained from the reference TRBV7-2 and TRBJ2-5 genes, is GAGVSQSPSNKVTEKGKDVELRCDPISGHTALYWYRQSLGQGLEFLIYFQGNSAPDKSGLPSDRFSAERTGGSVSTLTIQRTQQEDSAVYLCSSSSQRCYQETQYFGPGTRLLVL.